These 12 T cell receptor beta chains originate from one sample sequenced in a study of blood T cell repertoires in COVID-19. The protocol was immunoSEQ multiplex PCR, while the TCRdb copy is restricted to in-frame clones and leaves out a portion. This sample carries some 220,000 clones, 80% to 85% of them seen once, and the ten largest clones take roughly 5.5%. Sequencing was carried out using peripheral blood. The source of these receptors is a woman in her 70s with COVID-19, enrolled during active disease.

This chain connects TRBV21-1 to TRBJ1-2. TRBV21-1 counts as a pseudogene. This CDR3 spans 14 amino acids. This chain's CDR3 is CASSKEGVLNGYTF. CDR3 bases: TGTGCCAGCAGCAAAGAAGGAGTCCTTAATGGCTACACCTTC.

The gene calls are TRBV7-3 and TRBJ2-1, with D unclear. V lost 2 bases and J 0 bases, leaving 8 bases between the germline ends. Germline V gene sequence: CDR1 SGHTA, CDR2 FQGTGA. This CDR3 spans 15 amino acids. CDR3 nucleotides: TGTGCCAGCAGCTTAGGAGCTAACTCCTACAATGAGCAGTTCTTC. Amino acids: CASSLGANSYNEQFF.

The chain links TRBV4-1 to TRBJ2-2; TRBD2 agrees at 8 bases. The germline CDR1 and CDR2 sequences are MGHRA and YSYEKL. This CDR3 is 18 amino acids long. Losses at the gene ends were 1 base for V and 4 bases for J; bases not matched to a gene: 11. CDR3 coding DNA: TGCGCCAGCAGCCAAGGGATACTTCTAGCGGGCGTCACCGGGGAGCTGTTTTTT. Translation gives CASSQGILLAGVTGELFF.

The CDR3 DNA follows: TGTGCCAGCAGCCCCAGGACTAGCGGGAGCAATGAGCAGTTCTTC. Translated: CASSPRTSGSNEQFF. The chain is built from TRBV7-9 and TRBJ2-1, with 13 positions matching TRBD2. The CDR3 length is 15 residues. Unmatched junction bases numbered 4, after V lost 5 bases and J lost 6 bases. Germline V lookup: CDR1 SEHNR, CDR2 FQNEAQ (reference sequence).

The genes are TRBV7-8 and TRBJ2-7, with TRBD1 as a possible D gene (5 bases). V lost 1 base, J lost 2 bases, and 9 bases lay in between. Germline CDR1 and CDR2: SGHVS and FQNEAQ. The CDR3 sequence is 14 residues long. CDR3 bases: TGTGCCAGCAGCTTAGTTTCAGGGACCTACGAGCAGTACTTC. Translating it yields CASSLVSGTYEQYF.

The chain links TRBV19 to TRBJ2-2; D is possibly TRBD1 (5 bases). Trimming removed 4 bases at V and 6 bases at J, with 12 bases between. The CDR3 has 14 amino acids. Per germline, CDR1 LNHDA and CDR2 SQIVND (reference sequence). The CDR3 coding sequence is TGTGCCAGTAGTAAGGGGCAGGCCCCCGGGGAGCTGTTTTTT. It yields the protein CASSKGQAPGELFF.

The V and J genes are TRBV5-1 and TRBJ1-3; 11 bases are a match to TRBD1. V trimming: 3 bases; J trimming: 5 bases; junction bases outside the gene matches: 7. The CDR3 loop spans 16 amino acids. Per germline, CDR1 SGHRS and CDR2 YFSETQ. This CDR3 is CASSWSTDRGRNTIYF. The CDR3 DNA reads TGCGCCAGCAGCTGGAGCACGGACAGGGGGCGAAACACCATATATTTT.

This clone has only a few counts. This chain uses TRBV3-1 (or the pseudogene TRBV3-2) with TRBJ2-7, with a tentative D call TRBD2 (5 bases). The CDR3 is 14 residues long. Germline-derived CDR1 and CDR2 are LGHDT and YNNKEL (reference sequence). The ends were cut back, 4 bases at V and 1 base at J, with 11 bases in the middle. In DNA, the CDR3 is TGTGCCAGCAGCCGCGTCGGGATATCCTACGAGCAGTACTTC. Amino acids: CASSRVGISYEQYF.

The genes are TRBV24-1 and TRBJ2-3; D perhaps matches TRBD2 (6 bases). Looked up from germline, CDR1 is KGHDR and CDR2 is SFDVKD. This CDR3 spans 16 amino acids. Trimming removed 2 bases at V and 2 bases at J, with 13 bases between. CDR3: CATSDSGTYHTDTQYF. CDR3 in DNA: TGTGCCACCAGTGATTCCGGGACTTACCACACAGATACGCAGTATTTT.

The chain joins TRBV5-1 to TRBJ1-2, with 10 nucleotides matching TRBD1. V was clipped by 4 bases and J by 6 bases; unmatched bases: 9. Germline assignment: CDR1 SGHRS and CDR2 YFSETQ. This CDR3 spans 15 amino acids. The CDR3, as DNA: TGCGCCAGCAGCGTTACCGGGACAGGGGATCATGGCTACACCTTC. Amino acids: CASSVTGTGDHGYTF.

The rearrangement uses TRBV19 and TRBJ1-2, with TRBD1 identical over 9 bases. The junction had 6 bases not matched to a gene; V was cut back by 6 bases and J by 1 base. CDR1 is LNHDA, CDR2 SQIVND, per germline (reference sequence). This CDR3 is 15 amino acids long. CDR3 loop: CASSPLDRGNYGYTF. DNA for the CDR3: TGTGCCAGTAGCCCATTGGACAGGGGTAACTATGGCTACACCTTC.

The chain combines TRBV4-1 with TRBJ1-1; 7 bases fit TRBD1. CDR1 is MGHRA and CDR2 is YSYEKL in the germline V gene. There are 17 residues in the CDR3. J was trimmed by 1 base and V by 1 base; bases with no gene match: 9. This CDR3 reads CASSQGNRQGRNTEAFF. As DNA, the CDR3 is TGCGCCAGCAGCCAAGGAAACCGACAGGGAAGGAACACTGAAGCTTTCTTT.